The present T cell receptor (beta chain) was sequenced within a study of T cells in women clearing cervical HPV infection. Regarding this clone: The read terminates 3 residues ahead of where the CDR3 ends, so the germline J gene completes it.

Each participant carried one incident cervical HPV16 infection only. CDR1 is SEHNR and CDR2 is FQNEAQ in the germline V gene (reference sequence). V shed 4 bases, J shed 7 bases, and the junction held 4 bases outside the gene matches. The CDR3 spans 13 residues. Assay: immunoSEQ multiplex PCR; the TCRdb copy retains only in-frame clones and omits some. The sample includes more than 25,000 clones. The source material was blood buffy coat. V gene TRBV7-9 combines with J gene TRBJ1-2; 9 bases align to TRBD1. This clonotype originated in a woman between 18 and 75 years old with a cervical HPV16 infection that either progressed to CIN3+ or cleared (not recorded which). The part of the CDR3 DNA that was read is TGTGCCAGCAGCTCAGGGACAGGGCCTGGC. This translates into CASSSGTGPG. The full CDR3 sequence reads CASSSGTGPGYTF.